Each of the 19 T cell receptor beta chains below was sequenced from the same sample in a study of molecular identifiers for immune sequencing clone quantification. Each CDR3 protein gets one entry after TCRdb re-called the PCR reads with MiXCR. The sample holds some 320,000 distinct CDR3 sequences; about a fifth are singletons and the top ten take about 0.79%. Source material: naive CD8+ T cells from blood, with Jurkat cell RNA spiked in. Described subset: FACS-sorted CD8+CD4-CCR7+CD45RA+ naive T cells. Receptors originate from a human donor in good health. Some libraries in this study had Jurkat cell RNA spiked in.

In regard to this clonotype: This may be a read error: a much more frequent sequence differs by one nucleotide. The V gene is TRBV5-1, the J gene TRBJ2-4; 9 bases align to TRBD1. The length of the CDR3 is 14 residues. Germline V gene data show CDR1 as SGHRS and CDR2 as YFSETQ. V gave up 5 bases and J gave up 9 bases; unmatched junction bases: 9. The CDR3 loop is CASRVQGALVIQYF. In nucleotides, the CDR3 is TGCGCCAGCAGAGTACAGGGGGCGCTTGTCATTCAGTACTTC. The whole variable domain, remainder taken from reference TRBV5-1 and TRBJ2-4, is KAGVTQTPRYLIKTRGQQVTLSCSPISGHRSVSWYQQTPGQGLQFLFEYFSETQRNKGNFPGRFSGRQFSNSRSEMNVSTLELGDSALYLCASRVQGALVIQYFGAGTRLSVL.

This clonotype was found many times. V gene TRBV11-2 combines with J gene TRBJ2-3; 7 nucleotides line up with TRBD1. The junction had 8 bases not matched to a gene; V was cut back by 8 bases and J by 9 bases. This CDR3 contains 12 residues. Germline assignment: CDR1 SGHAT and CDR2 FQNNGV. The CDR3 nucleotides read TGTGCCAGCCGACAGGGTGCTTGGACGCAGTATTTT. Encoded protein: CASRQGAWTQYF.

The V and J genes are TRBV11-3 and TRBJ2-7; 7 positions match TRBD1. V shed 1 base, J shed 1 base, and the junction held 4 bases outside the gene matches. The CDR3 covers 15 residues. Germline values: CDR1 SGHNT, CDR2 YENEEA. CDR3: CASSLGRQGSYEQYF. The CDR3 DNA follows: TGTGCCAGCAGCTTAGGAAGACAGGGATCCTACGAGCAGTACTTC. Variable domain in full (rest from reference TRBV11-3 and TRBJ2-7): EAGVVQSPRYKIIEKKQPVAFWCNPISGHNTLYWYLQNLGQGPELLIRYENEEAVDDSQLPKDRFSAERLKGVDSTLKIQPAELGDSAVYLCASSLGRQGSYEQYFGPGTRLTVT.

This clonotype has more than one count but fewer than ten. V gene TRBV11-2 combines with J gene TRBJ2-3; D is perhaps TRBD1 (6 bases). Germline CDR1 reads SGHAT; CDR2 reads FQNNGV. CDR3 length equals 11 residues. Trimming took 8 bases from V and 5 from J, leaving 8 bases between them. CDR3 sequence reads: CASQGLDTQYF. Written as DNA, the CDR3 is TGTGCCAGCCAGGGGTTAGATACGCAGTATTTT.

The V gene is TRBV28, the J gene TRBJ2-3, with 7 bases matching TRBD2. The V and J ends lost 1 base and 0 bases, in that order; junction bases with no gene match: 10. CDR1 is MDHEN and CDR2 is SYDVKM in the germline V gene. This CDR3 is built from 18 residues. CDR3 in amino acids: CASSLLTGGGSSTDTQYF. CDR3 in DNA: TGTGCCAGCAGTTTATTAACTGGCGGGGGTTCTAGCACAGATACGCAGTATTTT.

There are many counts of this clonotype. The chain employs TRBV2 and TRBJ2-3; 8 positions agree with TRBD2. The germline CDR1 and CDR2 sequences are SNHLY and FYNNEI. The V and J ends lost 8 bases and 8 bases, in that order; junction bases with no gene match: 9. This CDR3 comprises 13 residues. The CDR3 reads CASGPPGGGTQYF. The CDR3 bases are TGTGCCAGCGGACCGCCCGGGGGGGGTACGCAGTATTTT.

This clonotype was seen ten or more times. V is TRBV15 and J is TRBJ2-2; 10 bases are shared with TRBD1. Losses at the gene ends were 5 bases for V and 5 bases for J; bases not matched to a gene: 17. Per the germline V gene, CDR1 is LNHNV and CDR2 is YYDKDF (reference sequence). CDR3 length: 19 residues. CDR3 region: CATSGLHWGTGVRTGELFF. The CDR3, as DNA: TGTGCCACCAGCGGTCTGCATTGGGGGACAGGGGTTCGAACCGGGGAGCTGTTTTTT.

Points on this clonotype: This may stem from a read error, because a much larger clone lies one nucleotide away. The chain carries TRBV2 and TRBJ1-1; D not certain. V was clipped by 2 bases and J by 5 bases, with 12 bases between them. CDR1 and CDR2 (germline): SNHLY, FYNNEI. The CDR3 consists of 14 residues. The CDR3 region is CASSELRGLTEAFF. The CDR3 bases are TGTGCCAGCAGTGAACTACGGGGTTTAACTGAAGCTTTCTTT.

In regard to this clonotype: A much larger clone differs from this one at a single base, so this may be a read error. In DNA, the CDR3 is TGCGCCAGCAGCCAAGGAGTGTCTGGGGCCAGCGTCCTGACTTTC. This gives the protein CASSQGVSGASVLTF. The V gene is TRBV4-3, the J gene TRBJ2-6, with D possibly matching TRBD1 (5 bases). This CDR3 contains 15 residues. CDR1 and CDR2 (germline): LGHNA, YSLEER.

This clonotype was counted at least ten times. The genes are TRBV23-1 and TRBJ2-3; 11 nucleotides line up with TRBD2. TRBV23-1 is an open reading frame whose function is uncertain. V shed 2 bases, J shed 2 bases, and the junction held 3 bases outside the gene matches. The CDR3 has 16 amino acids. This chain's CDR3 is CASSQPLAGATDTQYF. CDR3 bases: TGCGCCAGCAGTCAACCACTAGCGGGGGCCACAGATACGCAGTATTTT.

This chain joins TRBV10-2 and TRBJ2-2; D gene uncertain. CDR1 is WSHSY, CDR2 SAAADI, per germline. This CDR3 comprises 16 residues. Trimming took off 0 bases at V and 4 bases at J, with 12 bases between the two ends. CDR3: CASSESSVMSTGELFF. Written as DNA, the CDR3 is TGCGCCAGCAGTGAGTCATCAGTGATGAGCACCGGGGAGCTGTTTTTT.

The chain links TRBV7-9 to TRBJ2-3; D is tentatively TRBD1 or TRBD2 (5 bases each). Germline V gene sequence: CDR1 SEHNR, CDR2 FQNEAQ (reference sequence). Trimming removed 5 bases from V and 3 bases from J, with 18 bases in between. The CDR3 sequence is 16 residues long. DNA for the CDR3: TGTGCCAGCAGCCCCCTCGGATTGGGGACGACAGATACGCAGTATTTT. Its translation: CASSPLGLGTTDTQYF.

This clonotype was observed many times. The gene calls are TRBV4-2 and TRBJ2-1; D not certain. V dropped 3 bases and J dropped 3 bases, with 9 bases sitting between them. The CDR3 runs 14 residues. Germline CDR1 is LGHNA and CDR2 is YNFKEQ. CDR3 nucleotides: TGTGCCAGCAGCCAGCCCGGAGACTACAATGAGCAGTTCTTC. This translates into CASSQPGDYNEQFF.

Remarks on this clonotype: This may be a read error, as it is one base from a much larger clone. This chain uses TRBV4-3 with TRBJ2-7, with D perhaps TRBD2 (5 bases). Germline CDR1 LGHNA, CDR2 YSLEER. CDR3 size: 15 residues. The CDR3 here is CAGSQDRSGPYEQYF. The CDR3 DNA reads TGCGCCGGCAGCCAAGACCGGAGCGGCCCCTACGAGCAGTACTTC.

Notes on this clonotype: Being one base from a much bigger clone, this may be a read error. The rearrangement joins TRBV5-1 to TRBJ2-7; 11 positions match TRBD2. Germline V gene sequence: CDR1 SGHRS, CDR2 YFSETQ. J lost 6 bases, V lost 9 bases, and 29 bases had no gene match. This CDR3 comprises 20 residues. The CDR3 loop is CANNEWTAGLAGGPSTEQYF. Written as DNA, the CDR3 is TGCGCCAATAATGAGTGGACAGCGGGATTAGCGGGAGGGCCGTCGACCGAGCAGTACTTC.

This clonotype was counted ten times or more. The chain has TRBV19 and TRBJ2-1; 10 bases match TRBD2. The CDR3 runs to 16 residues. The germline CDR1 and CDR2 sequences are LNHDA and SQIVND (reference sequence). Trimming cost V 1 base and J 10 bases; bases outside gene matches: 10. CDR3 sequence (DNA): TGTGCCAGTAGTATAGGAGGGACTAGCGCGTTCGTGGAGCAGTTCTTC. The encoded protein is CASSIGGTSAFVEQFF. Full variable domain (remainder filled in from reference TRBV19 and TRBJ2-1): DGGITQSPKYLFRKEGQNVTLSCEQNLNHDAMYWYRQDPGQGLRLIYYSQIVNDFQKGDIAEGYSVSREKKESFPLTVTSAQKNPTAFYLCASSIGGTSAFVEQFFGPGTRLTVL.

This clonotype has at least ten counts. V and J are TRBV12-3 or TRBV12-4 and TRBJ1-2; D remains unclear. The CDR3 sequence is 14 residues long. Trimming removed 2 bases at V and 4 bases at J, with 11 bases between. The DNA of the CDR3 is TGTGCCAGCAGTTTATTTCCGGATGCCTATGGCTACACCTTC. Translated: CASSLFPDAYGYTF.

This clonotype was observed many times. V usage is TRBV2 and J usage is TRBJ1-1, with 7 positions matching TRBD1. CDR3 size: 15 residues. CDR1 and CDR2 (germline): SNHLY, FYNNEI. With 0 bases clipped from V and 0 bases from J, the junction kept 1 base outside the gene matches. CDR3 nucleotides: TGTGCCAGCAGTGAAGCGACAGGGTTGAACACTGAAGCTTTCTTT. Its translation is CASSEATGLNTEAFF. Full variable domain (outside the CDR3, taken from reference TRBV2 and TRBJ1-1): EPEVTQTPSHQVTQMGQEVILRCVPISNHLYFYWYRQILGQKVEFLVSFYNNEISEKSEIFDDQFSVERPDGSNFTLKIRSTKLEDSAMYFCASSEATGLNTEAFFGQGTRLTVV.

There are many counts of this clonotype. The V call is TRBV7-9, the J call TRBJ2-7, with D unresolved. V was clipped by 1 base and J by 2 bases, with 9 bases between them. The CDR3 has 14 amino acids. The V gene's germline CDR1 is SEHNR and CDR2 FQNEAQ (reference sequence). DNA for the CDR3: TGTGCCAGCAGCTTAGGCAGCACCACCTACGAGCAGTACTTC. The encoded protein is CASSLGSTTYEQYF. Drawing the rest from reference TRBV7-9 and TRBJ2-7, the complete variable domain is DTGVSQNPRHKITKRGQNVTFRCDPISEHNRLYWYRQTLGQGPEFLTYFQNEAQLEKSRLLSDRFSAERPKGSFSTLEIQRTEQGDSAMYLCASSLGSTTYEQYFGPGTRLTVT.